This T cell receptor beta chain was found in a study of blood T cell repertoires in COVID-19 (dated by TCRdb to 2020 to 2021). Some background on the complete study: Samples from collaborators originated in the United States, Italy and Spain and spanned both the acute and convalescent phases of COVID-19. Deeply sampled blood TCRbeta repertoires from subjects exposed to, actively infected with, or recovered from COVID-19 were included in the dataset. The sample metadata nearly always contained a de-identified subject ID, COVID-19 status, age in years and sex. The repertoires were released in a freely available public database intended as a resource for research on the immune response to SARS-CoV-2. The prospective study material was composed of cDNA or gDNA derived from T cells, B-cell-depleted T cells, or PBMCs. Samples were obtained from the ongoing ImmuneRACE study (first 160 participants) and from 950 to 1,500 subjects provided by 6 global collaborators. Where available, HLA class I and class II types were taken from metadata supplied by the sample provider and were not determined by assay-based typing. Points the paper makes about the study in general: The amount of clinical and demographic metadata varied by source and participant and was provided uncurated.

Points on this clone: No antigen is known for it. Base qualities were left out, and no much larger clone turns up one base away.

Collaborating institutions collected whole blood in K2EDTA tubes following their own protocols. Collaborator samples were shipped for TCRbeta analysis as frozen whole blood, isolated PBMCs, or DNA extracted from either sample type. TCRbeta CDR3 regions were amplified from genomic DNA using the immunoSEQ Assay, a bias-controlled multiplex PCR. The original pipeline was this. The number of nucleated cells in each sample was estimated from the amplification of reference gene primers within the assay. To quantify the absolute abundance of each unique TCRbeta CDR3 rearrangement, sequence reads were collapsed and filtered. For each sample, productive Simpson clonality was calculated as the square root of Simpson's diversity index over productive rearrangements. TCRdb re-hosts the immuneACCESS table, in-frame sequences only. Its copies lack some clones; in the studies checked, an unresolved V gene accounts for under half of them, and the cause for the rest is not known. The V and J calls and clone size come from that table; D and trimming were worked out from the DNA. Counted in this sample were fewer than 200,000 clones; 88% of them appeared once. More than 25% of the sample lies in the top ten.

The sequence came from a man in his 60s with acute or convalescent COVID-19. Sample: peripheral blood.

The CDR3 corresponds to CASQGTPYEQYF. The base sequence is TGTGCCAGCCAGGGGACCCCCTACGAGCAGTACTTC. The chain links TRBV6-5 with TRBJ2-7; TRBD1 is a possible D gene, resting on 6 matching bases. V is pared back by 8 bases and J by 2 bases, with 10 bases lying between the germline termini. There are 12 amino acids in the CDR3, from cysteine to phenylalanine inclusive. Only the CDR3 part of the read is kept: 36 bases, read in frame from the first base. CDR1 and CDR2 (MNHEY, SVGAGI) derive from the germline V gene.